Described below is a single TCR beta chain sequence and its context. No antigen is known for it. This record comes from a study of identical twins. Study findings and constraints: The study drew conclusions from cross-sectional statistical analysis, not from following the same donors. Twins shared beta out-of-frame sequences in excess, but this excess was weaker.

This CDR3 has 19 residues. TCRdb reprocessed the 5' RACE reads with MiXCR, giving one entry per CDR3 protein. The sample shows 700,000 or so distinct CDR3 sequences, roughly 8% of them seen only once. These data are also associated with another study on yellow fever vaccine responses in identical twins. This second study says: Twins' vaccine T cell response reportedly gave the appearance of partial convergence and partial personalization.

Sequencing was carried out using PBMCs. This chain connects TRBV21-1 to TRBJ2-5; no check of the table's D call, TRBD1, against the DNA was made. TRBV21-1 is shown as a pseudogene. The clonotype comes from a woman younger than 30 in good health. CDR3 sequence reads: CASSKFPRGGTGIVETQYF. As DNA, the CDR3 is TGTGCCAGCAGCAAATTCCCCCGGGGGGGGACAGGGATAGTAGAGACCCAGTACTTC.